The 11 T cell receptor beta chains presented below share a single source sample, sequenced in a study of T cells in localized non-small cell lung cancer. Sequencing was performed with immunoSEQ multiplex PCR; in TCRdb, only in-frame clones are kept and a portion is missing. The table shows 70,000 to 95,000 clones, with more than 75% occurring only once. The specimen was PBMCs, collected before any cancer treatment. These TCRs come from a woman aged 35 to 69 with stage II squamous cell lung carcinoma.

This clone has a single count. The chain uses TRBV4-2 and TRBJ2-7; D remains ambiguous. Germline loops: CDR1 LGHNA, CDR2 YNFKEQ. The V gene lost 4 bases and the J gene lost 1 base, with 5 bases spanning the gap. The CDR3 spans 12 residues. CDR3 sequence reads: CASSPRSYEQYF. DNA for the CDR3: TGTGCCAGCAGCCCACGTTCCTACGAGCAGTACTTC.

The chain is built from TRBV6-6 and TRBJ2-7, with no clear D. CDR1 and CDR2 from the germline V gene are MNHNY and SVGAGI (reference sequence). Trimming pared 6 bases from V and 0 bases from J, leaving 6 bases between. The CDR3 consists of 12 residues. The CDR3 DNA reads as TGTGCCAGCAGCTCAAGCTCCTACGAGCAGTACTTC. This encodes CASSSSSYEQYF.

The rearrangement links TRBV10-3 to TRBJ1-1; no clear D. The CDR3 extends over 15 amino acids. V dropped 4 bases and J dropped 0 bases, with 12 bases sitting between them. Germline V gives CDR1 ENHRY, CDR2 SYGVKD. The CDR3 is CAISVKGGMNTEAFF. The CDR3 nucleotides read TGTGCCATCAGTGTTAAGGGTGGGATGAACACTGAAGCTTTCTTT.

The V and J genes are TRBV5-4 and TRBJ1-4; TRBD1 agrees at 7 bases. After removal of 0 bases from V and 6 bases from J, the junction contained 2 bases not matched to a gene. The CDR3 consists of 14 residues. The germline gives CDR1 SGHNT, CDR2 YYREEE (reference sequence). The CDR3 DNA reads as TGTGCCAGCAGCTTGGGAGGGGGCTATGAAAAACTGTTTTTT. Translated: CASSLGGGYEKLFF.

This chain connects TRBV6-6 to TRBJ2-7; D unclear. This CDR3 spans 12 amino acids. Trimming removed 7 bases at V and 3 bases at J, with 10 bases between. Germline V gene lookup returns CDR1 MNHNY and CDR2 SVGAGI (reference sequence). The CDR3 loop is CASKGSGYEQYF. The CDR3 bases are TGTGCCAGCAAAGGTTCAGGCTACGAGCAGTACTTC.

The CDR3 region has the DNA TGTGCCAGCAGCCTATCAGTGTACCAAGAGACCCAGTACTTC. Translating it yields CASSLSVYQETQYF. The chain employs TRBV7-2 and TRBJ2-5; D ambiguous. This CDR3 has 14 residues. Germline V gene data show CDR1 as SGHTA and CDR2 as FQGNSA. The V end lost 5 bases, the J end lost 0 bases, and 10 bases lay between the germline ends.

The CDR3 here is CSAGPNTEAFF. For the CDR3, the DNA is TGCAGTGCTGGTCCGAACACTGAAGCTTTCTTT. The V and J genes are TRBV20-1 and TRBJ1-1, with D uncertain. In germline, CDR1 is DFQATT, CDR2 SNEGSKA (reference sequence). The CDR3 length is 11 residues. V lost 5 bases and J 1 base, leaving 5 bases between the germline ends.

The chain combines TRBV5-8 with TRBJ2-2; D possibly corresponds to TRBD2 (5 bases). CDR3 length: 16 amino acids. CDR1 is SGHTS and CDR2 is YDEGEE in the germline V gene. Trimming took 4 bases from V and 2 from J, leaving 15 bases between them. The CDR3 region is CASSHWTAINTGELFF. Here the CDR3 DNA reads TGTGCCAGCAGCCATTGGACTGCGATAAACACCGGGGAGCTGTTTTTT.

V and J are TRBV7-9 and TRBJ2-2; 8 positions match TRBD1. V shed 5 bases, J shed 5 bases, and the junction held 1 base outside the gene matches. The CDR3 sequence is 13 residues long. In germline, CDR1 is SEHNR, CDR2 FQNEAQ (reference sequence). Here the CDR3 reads CASSRTGTGELFF. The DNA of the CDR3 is TGTGCCAGCAGCCGGACAGGGACCGGGGAGCTGTTTTTT.

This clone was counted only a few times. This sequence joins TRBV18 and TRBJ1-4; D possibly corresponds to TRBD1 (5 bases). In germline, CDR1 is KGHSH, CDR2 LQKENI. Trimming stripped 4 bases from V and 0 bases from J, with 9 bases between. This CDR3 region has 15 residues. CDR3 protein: CASSRGTATNEKLFF. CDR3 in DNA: TGTGCCAGCTCACGGGGGACTGCAACTAATGAAAAACTGTTTTTT.

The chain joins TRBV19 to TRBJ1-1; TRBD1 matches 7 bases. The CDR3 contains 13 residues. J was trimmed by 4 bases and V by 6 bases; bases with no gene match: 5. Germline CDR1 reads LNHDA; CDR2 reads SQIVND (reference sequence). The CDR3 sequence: CASRMTGSTEAFF. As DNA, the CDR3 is TGTGCCAGTAGGATGACAGGGAGCACTGAAGCTTTCTTT. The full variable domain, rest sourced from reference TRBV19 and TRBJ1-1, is DGGITQSPKYLFRKEGQNVTLSCEQNLNHDAMYWYRQDPGQGLRLIYYSQIVNDFQKGDIAEGYSVSREKKESFPLTVTSAQKNPTAFYLCASRMTGSTEAFFGQGTRLTVV.